This TCR beta chain came from a study of response to subunit inactivated influenza vaccine (dated by TCRdb to about 2018). For the wider study: To follow how T cells responded to a trivalent subunit inactivated influenza vaccine, the researchers relied on deep quantitative profiling of the T cell receptor repertoire.

The research as a whole found: According to the authors, only a limited number of new T cells may be recruited by each seasonal influenza vaccination.

The method was RT-PCR. The listed sequencing device is Illumina HiSeq 2500. TCRdb reprocessed the public reads (quality trimming at Q25 with fastp, clone calling with MiXCR) and kept in-frame beta chains. Under each unique CDR3 protein, matching rows form one entry showing the most common genes and DNA. In all, the sample holds roughly 520,000 distinct CDR3 sequences, and around 25% of those were seen once. Approximately 1.9% of the sample is taken by the ten largest. As concerns this clonotype: Its antigen has not been determined. Base qualities are not recorded, but no much larger clone differs from it by a single base.

As encoded in the germline V gene (reference sequence), CDR1 is DFQATT while CDR2 is SNEGSKA. V is clipped by 3 bases and J by 10 bases, and the sequence between their germline boundaries is 13 bases long. From its cysteine to its phenylalanine, the CDR3 spans 12 amino acids. CDR3 DNA only is kept here, 36 bases in frame from base 1. The TCR comes from a man aged 50 to 59 who received an inactivated influenza vaccine. Donor details come from another sample of the same person, matched by shared clones. Recombination joined TRBV20-1 with TRBJ2-1; a weak D assignment points to TRBD1 (5 bases agree). The sample consisted of CD4+ T cells sorted from PBMCs, taken 4 to 6 days after vaccination. The CDR3 loop reads CSARSTSGEQFF. The base sequence is TGCAGTGCTAGGTCCACTTCAGGGGAGCAGTTCTTC.